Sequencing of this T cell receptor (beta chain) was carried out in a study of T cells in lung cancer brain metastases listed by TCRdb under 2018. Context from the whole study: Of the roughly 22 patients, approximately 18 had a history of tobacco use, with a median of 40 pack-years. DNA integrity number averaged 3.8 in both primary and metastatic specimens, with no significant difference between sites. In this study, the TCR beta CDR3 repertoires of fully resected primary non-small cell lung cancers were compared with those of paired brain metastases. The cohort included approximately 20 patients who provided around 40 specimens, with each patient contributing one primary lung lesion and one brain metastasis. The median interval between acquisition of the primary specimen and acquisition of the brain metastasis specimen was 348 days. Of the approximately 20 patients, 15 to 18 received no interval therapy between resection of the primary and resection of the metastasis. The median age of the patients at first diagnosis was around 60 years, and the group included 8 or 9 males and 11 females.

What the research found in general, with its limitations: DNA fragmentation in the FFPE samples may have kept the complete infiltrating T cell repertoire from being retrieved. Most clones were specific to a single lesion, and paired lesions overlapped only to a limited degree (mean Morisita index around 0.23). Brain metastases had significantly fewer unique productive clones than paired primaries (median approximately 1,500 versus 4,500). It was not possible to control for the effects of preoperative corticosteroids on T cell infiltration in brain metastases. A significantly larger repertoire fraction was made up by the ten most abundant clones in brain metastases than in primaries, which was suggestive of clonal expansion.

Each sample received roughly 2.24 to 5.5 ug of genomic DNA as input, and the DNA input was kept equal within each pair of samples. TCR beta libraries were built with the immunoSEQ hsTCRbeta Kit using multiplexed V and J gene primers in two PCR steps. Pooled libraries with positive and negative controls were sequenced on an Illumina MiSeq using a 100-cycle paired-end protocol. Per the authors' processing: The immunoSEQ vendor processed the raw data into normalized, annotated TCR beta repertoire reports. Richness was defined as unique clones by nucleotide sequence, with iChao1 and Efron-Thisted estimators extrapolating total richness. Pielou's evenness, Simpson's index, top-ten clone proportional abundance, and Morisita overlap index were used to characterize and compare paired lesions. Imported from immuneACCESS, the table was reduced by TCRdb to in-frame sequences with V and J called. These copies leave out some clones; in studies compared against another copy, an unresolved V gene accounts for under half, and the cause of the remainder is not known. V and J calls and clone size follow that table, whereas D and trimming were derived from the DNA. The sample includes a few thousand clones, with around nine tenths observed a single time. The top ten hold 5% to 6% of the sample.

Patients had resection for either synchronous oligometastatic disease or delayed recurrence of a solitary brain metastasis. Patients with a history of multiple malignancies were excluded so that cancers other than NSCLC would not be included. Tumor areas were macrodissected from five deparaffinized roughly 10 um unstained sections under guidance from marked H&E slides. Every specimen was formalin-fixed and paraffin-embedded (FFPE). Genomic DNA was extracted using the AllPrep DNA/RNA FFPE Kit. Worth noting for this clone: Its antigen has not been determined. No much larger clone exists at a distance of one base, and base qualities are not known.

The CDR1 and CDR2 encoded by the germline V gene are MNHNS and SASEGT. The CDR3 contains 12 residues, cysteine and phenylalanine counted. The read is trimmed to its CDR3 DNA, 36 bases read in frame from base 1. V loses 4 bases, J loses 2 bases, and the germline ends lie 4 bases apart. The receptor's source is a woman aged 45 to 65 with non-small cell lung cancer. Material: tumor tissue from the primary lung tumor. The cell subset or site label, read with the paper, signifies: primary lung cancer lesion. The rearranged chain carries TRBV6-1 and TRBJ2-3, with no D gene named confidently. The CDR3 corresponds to CASSVYTDTQYF. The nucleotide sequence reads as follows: TGTGCCAGCAGTGTCTACACAGATACGCAGTATTTT.